The 27 T cell receptor beta chains reported below all come from one sample, sequenced in a study of shared clonotypes between healthy human individuals. Generated by immunoSEQ multiplex PCR, the TCRdb table keeps only in-frame clones and is missing some. The sample carries roughly 1,100,000 clones, approximately 70% recorded once. The source material was memory CD4+ T cells sorted from blood. Described subset: CD45RA-negative fraction. These receptors were taken from a man aged 18 to 29 in good health.

The chain combines TRBV9 with TRBJ2-1; D might be TRBD1 or TRBD2, each matching 7 bases. The V end lost 2 bases, the J end lost 6 bases, and 15 bases lay between the germline ends. Germline-derived CDR1 and CDR2 are SGDLS and YYNGEE. This CDR3 is 15 amino acids long. The CDR3 region has the DNA TGTGCCAGCAGCGTCTCAGGGGGGGGCCCCAATGAGCAGTTCTTC. It is translated as CASSVSGGGPNEQFF. Full variable domain (remainder filled in from reference TRBV9 and TRBJ2-1): DSGVTQTPKHLITATGQRVTLRCSPRSGDLSVYWYQQSLDQGLQFLIQYYNGEERAKGNILERFSAQQFPDLHSELNLSSLELGDSALYFCASSVSGGGPNEQFFGPGTRLTVL.

V and J are TRBV19 and TRBJ1-5, with a tentative D call TRBD1 (5 bases). Germline assignment: CDR1 LNHDA and CDR2 SQIVND (reference sequence). Trimming pared 2 bases from V and 0 bases from J, leaving 8 bases between. The CDR3 loop spans 15 amino acids. The CDR3 DNA reads TGTGCCAGTAGTATATCCAGGGATAGCAATCAGCCCCAGCATTTT. Its protein product is CASSISRDSNQPQHF. The whole variable domain, filled in from reference TRBV19 and TRBJ1-5, reads DGGITQSPKYLFRKEGQNVTLSCEQNLNHDAMYWYRQDPGQGLRLIYYSQIVNDFQKGDIAEGYSVSREKKESFPLTVTSAQKNPTAFYLCASSISRDSNQPQHFGDGTRLSIL.

The chain carries TRBV28 and TRBJ2-3; D is possibly TRBD1 or TRBD2 (6 bases each). The CDR3 extends over 16 amino acids. Looked up from germline, CDR1 is MDHEN and CDR2 is SYDVKM. V was clipped by 4 bases and J by 8 bases, with 22 bases between them. CDR3 residues: CASSSMAPGGRGTQYF. CDR3 sequence (DNA): TGTGCCAGCAGTTCCATGGCGCCCGGGGGCCGGGGTACGCAGTATTTT. The full variable domain, in which reference TRBV28 and TRBJ2-3 provide the parts outside the CDR3, is DVKVTQSSRYLVKRTGEKVFLECVQDMDHENMFWYRQDPGLGLRLIYFSYDVKMKEKGDIPEGYSVSREKKERFSLILESASTNQTSMYLCASSSMAPGGRGTQYFGPGTRLTVL.

This clone was counted only a few times. J is TRBJ2-5 and V is TRBV30; 11 bases align to TRBD2. CDR1 is GTSNPN, CDR2 SVGIG, per germline (reference sequence). After removal of 4 bases from V and 5 bases from J, the junction contained 3 bases not matched to a gene. The CDR3 totals 13 residues. The DNA for the CDR3 is TGTGCCTGGACTAGCGGGGGGTGGGAGACCCAGTACTTC. Translation: CAWTSGGWETQYF.

CDR3 bases: TGTGCTAGTGGTTCTACCGGATTGGACAGGGCGGGATTAAGACAGCCCCAGCATTTT. Translating gives CASGSTGLDRAGLRQPQHF. The chain couples TRBV12-5 to TRBJ1-5; 8 bases align to TRBD1. Looked up from germline, CDR1 is LGHNT and CDR2 is FRNRAP. V gave up 4 bases and J gave up 7 bases; unmatched junction bases: 21. The CDR3 runs 19 residues.

In this sample, this clone turned up many times. The chain recombines TRBV19 with TRBJ2-7; maybe TRBD1 (5 bases). Germline V lookup: CDR1 LNHDA, CDR2 SQIVND (reference sequence). The CDR3 length is 15 residues. Trimming left V 3 bases short and J 0 bases short, with 12 bases between. The CDR3 loop reads CASSITGHSSYEQYF. The CDR3 DNA follows: TGTGCCAGTAGTATTACAGGCCATAGCTCCTACGAGCAGTACTTC.

The chain uses TRBV18 and TRBJ1-6, with 8 bases fitting TRBD1. The CDR3 loop spans 15 amino acids. CDR1 is KGHSH, CDR2 LQKENI, per germline. After removal of 5 bases from V and 5 bases from J, the junction contained 5 bases not matched to a gene. DNA for the CDR3: TGTGCCAGCTCAAAGGGACAGGTGGATAATTCACCCCTCCACTTT. Translating gives CASSKGQVDNSPLHF.

DNA for the CDR3: TGTGCCAGTAGTCCCCCGGGACAGGGGGCTGAAAAACTGTTTTTT. Translated, it gives CASSPPGQGAEKLFF. V and J are TRBV19 and TRBJ1-4; 12 bases are a match to TRBD1. CDR1 is LNHDA and CDR2 is SQIVND in the germline V gene (reference sequence). Unmatched junction bases numbered 5, after V lost 5 bases and J lost 7 bases. The CDR3 is made up of 15 amino acids.

The chain links TRBV11-2 to TRBJ1-1; D possibly corresponds to TRBD1 (6 bases). CDR3 length: 15 amino acids. The V end lost 1 base, the J end lost 3 bases, and 12 bases lay between the germline ends. Germline V gene sequence: CDR1 SGHAT, CDR2 FQNNGV. CDR3 sequence reads: CASSLGGAGYTEAFF. CDR3 in DNA: TGTGCCAGCAGCTTAGGGGGGGCCGGTTACACTGAAGCTTTCTTT.

The chain combines TRBV9 with TRBJ2-7, with D tentatively TRBD1 (6 bases). This CDR3 contains 16 residues. Trimming took off 2 bases at V and 1 base at J, with 16 bases between the two ends. Germline CDR1 is SGDLS and CDR2 is YYNGEE. The CDR3 protein is CASSVGLGGESYEQYF. CDR3 sequence (DNA): TGTGCCAGCAGCGTCGGATTAGGGGGTGAGTCCTACGAGCAGTACTTC.

This chain connects TRBV23-1 to TRBJ2-7; no firm D call. TRBV23-1 falls under the ORF class, with uncertain function. The CDR3 covers 14 residues. Trimming took 0 bases from V and 2 from J, leaving 8 bases between them. CDR3 DNA: TGCGCCAGCAGTCAATCCCCCCTACCCTACGAGCAGTACTTC. This sequence encodes CASSQSPLPYEQYF.

This rearrangement joins TRBV2 to TRBJ2-1; 7 bases align to TRBD1. CDR1 is SNHLY and CDR2 is FYNNEI in the germline V gene. With 2 bases clipped from V and 8 bases from J, the junction kept 6 bases outside the gene matches. This CDR3 has 14 residues. DNA for the CDR3: TGTGCCAGCAGTGAAAGGTGGCAGGGGGATGAGCAGTTCTTC. It yields the protein CASSERWQGDEQFF.

This clone was seen ten or more times. The chain employs TRBV2 and TRBJ2-3, with 10 bases matching TRBD2. The CDR3 loop spans 15 amino acids. V lost 1 base and J lost 5; bases outside the gene matches: 3. Germline V gives CDR1 SNHLY, CDR2 FYNNEI. The CDR3 here is CASSEVLAGEDTQYF. The DNA of the CDR3 is TGTGCCAGCAGTGAAGTTCTAGCGGGGGAAGATACGCAGTATTTT.

This chain links TRBV27 with TRBJ2-2; possible D gene TRBD2, 6 bases. CDR3 size: 14 residues. Germline V gives CDR1 MNHEY, CDR2 SMNVEV (reference sequence). Trimming stripped 5 bases from V and 4 bases from J, with 11 bases between. The CDR3 loop is CASSRGLFTGELFF. The CDR3 region has the DNA TGTGCCAGCAGTCGGGGACTCTTCACCGGGGAGCTGTTTTTT.

In the case of this clone: Distinct nucleotide sequences in the sample also encode this CDR3. The chain recombines TRBV7-9 with TRBJ1-6; D remains ambiguous. Germline CDR1 SEHNR, CDR2 FQNEAQ (reference sequence). The CDR3 has 15 amino acids. Between the trimmed V and J ends, which lost 0 bases and 7 bases, there was a span of 10 bases. The chain's CDR3 is CASSLAGGPNSPLHF. Written as DNA, the CDR3 is TGTGCCAGCAGCTTAGCGGGAGGACCCAATTCACCCCTCCACTTT.

The chain links TRBV4-1 to TRBJ2-1, with 9 bases fitting TRBD1. Germline lookup yields CDR1 MGHRA and CDR2 YSYEKL. After removal of 1 base from V and 7 bases from J, the junction contained 5 bases not matched to a gene. This CDR3 is built from 15 residues. CDR3 nucleotide sequence: TGCGCCAGCAGCCAAGCTGGGGACAGGGTGAATGAGCAGTTCTTC. Its protein is CASSQAGDRVNEQFF.

The chain has TRBV30 and TRBJ1-1, with a weak D call TRBD1 (5 bases). The CDR3 has 13 amino acids. Trimming took off 0 bases at V and 3 bases at J, with 8 bases between the two ends. The germline V gene has CDR1 GTSNPN and CDR2 SVGIG (reference sequence). CDR3 sequence reads: CAWSVWGDTEAFF. CDR3 sequence (DNA): TGTGCCTGGAGTGTCTGGGGGGACACTGAAGCTTTCTTT.

The chain is built from TRBV28 and TRBJ2-1; D gene ambiguous. Trimming removed 5 bases at V and 5 bases at J, with 7 bases between. The germline gives CDR1 MDHEN, CDR2 SYDVKM. This CDR3 comprises 12 residues. The CDR3 DNA is TGTGCCAGCAGTCTGAAAAACAATGAGCAGTTCTTC. This codes for CASSLKNNEQFF.

V and J are TRBV28 and TRBJ2-7; TRBD1 matches at 9 bases. Germline V CDR1 and CDR2: MDHEN, SYDVKM. The CDR3 length is 15 residues. Unmatched junction bases numbered 8, after V lost 2 bases and J lost 6 bases. This chain's CDR3 is CASSLPGTGYREQYF. The CDR3 nucleotides are TGTGCCAGCAGTTTACCCGGGACAGGGTACCGCGAGCAGTACTTC.

The chain carries TRBV29-1 and TRBJ1-1, with 8 bases that match TRBD1. In germline, CDR1 is SQVTM, CDR2 ANQGSEA. V trimming: 3 bases; J trimming: 5 bases; junction bases outside the gene matches: 5. The CDR3 runs 13 residues. CDR3 sequence reads: CSVEADRGTEAFF. CDR3 bases: TGCAGCGTTGAGGCTGACAGGGGTACTGAAGCTTTCTTT.

This clone has only a few counts. The chain has TRBV7-9 and TRBJ1-1, with a weak D call TRBD1 (5 bases). The CDR3 runs 15 residues. The V gene's germline CDR1 is SEHNR and CDR2 FQNEAQ (reference sequence). The V end was cut by 6 bases, the J end by 3 bases, with 17 bases between. CDR3: CASSAKGSLDTEAFF. CDR3 nucleotides: TGTGCCAGCAGTGCGAAGGGGTCTTTGGACACTGAAGCTTTCTTT.

V usage is TRBV5-1 and J usage is TRBJ2-3; D is unclear. This CDR3 is built from 13 residues. Germline assignment: CDR1 SGHRS and CDR2 YFSETQ. V was shortened by 3 bases and J by 4 bases, with 9 bases between the two germline ends. CDR3 loop: CASSYAVADTQYF. DNA for the CDR3: TGCGCCAGCAGCTACGCTGTGGCAGATACGCAGTATTTT.

The chain combines TRBV5-1 with TRBJ1-4; the match to TRBD1 covers 7 bases. In germline, CDR1 is SGHRS, CDR2 YFSETQ. CDR3 size: 15 residues. Trimming took 0 bases from V and 4 from J; bases not matched to a gene: 3. The CDR3 bases are TGCGCCAGCAGCTTGGCAGGGGGTGATAATGAAAAACTGTTTTTT. It codes for CASSLAGGDNEKLFF.

This chain uses TRBV4-2 with TRBJ2-1; 9 bases line up with TRBD2. The CDR3 has 16 amino acids. Trimming removed 1 base from V and 7 bases from J; junction bases left unmatched: 8. Germline V gene lookup returns CDR1 LGHNA and CDR2 YNFKEQ. CDR3 bases: TGTGCCAGCAGCCAAGTCGGGACTAGCCAGAATAATGAGCAGTTCTTC. Encoded protein: CASSQVGTSQNNEQFF.

The V and J genes are TRBV28 and TRBJ1-6; D not certain. CDR1 is MDHEN and CDR2 is SYDVKM in the germline V gene. V lost 10 bases and J lost 1, with 8 bases in between. CDR3 length equals 13 residues. The CDR3 sequence is CAIGDSYNSPLHF. CDR3 coding DNA: TGTGCCATCGGGGATTCCTATAATTCACCCCTCCACTTT.

The genes are TRBV5-5 and TRBJ1-1; 8 bases are shared with TRBD1. The V and J ends lost 0 bases and 4 bases, in that order; junction bases with no gene match: 5. In germline, CDR1 is SGHKS, CDR2 YYEKEE (reference sequence). The CDR3 loop spans 15 amino acids. CDR3 residues: CASSLAAGGGTEAFF. The CDR3 DNA sequence: TGTGCCAGCAGCTTGGCGGCAGGGGGCGGCACTGAAGCTTTCTTT.

The chain combines TRBV11-2 with TRBJ2-7, with 7 nucleotides matching TRBD1. Trimming removed 5 bases from V and 5 bases from J; junction bases left unmatched: 6. Germline V gene lookup returns CDR1 SGHAT and CDR2 FQNNGV. This CDR3 has 13 amino acids. The CDR3 here is CASSPQGMDEQYF. The CDR3 DNA sequence: TGTGCCAGCAGCCCACAGGGGATGGACGAGCAGTACTTC. The full variable domain, with the rest looked up from reference TRBV11-2 and TRBJ2-7, is EAGVAQSPRYKIIEKRQSVAFWCNPISGHATLYWYQQILGQGPKLLIQFQNNGVVDDSQLPKDRFSAERLKGVDSTLKIQPAKLEDSAVYLCASSPQGMDEQYFGPGTRLTVT.